This T cell receptor beta chain originates from a study of beta chain features in type 1 diabetes. Study information: Similarity in age, gender and cell yields was seen between patients and healthy donors. All samples together contributed almost 110,000,000 sorted cells for examination.

CDR3 length: 16 residues. V was trimmed by 3 bases and J by 0 bases, leaving 14 bases between them. CDR1 and CDR2 (germline): MRHNA, SNTAGT. Study-wide results and caveats: TCRB CDR3 length was moderately but significantly reduced in all four CD4+ subsets of Type 1 diabetes patients. Naive, central memory and regulatory TCRB repertoires appeared more similar among patients than healthy donors.

All of the isolated RNA was reverse transcribed, so expressed TCRB transcripts were sequenced. Assay: immunoSEQ multiplex PCR; the TCRdb copy retains only in-frame clones and omits some. The data contain 300,000 to 400,000 clones, about 12% of them singletons. This clone was detected only a few times. Its antigen remains unknown. The sequenced material came from naive CD4+ T cells from blood. The chain uses TRBV6-4 and TRBJ1-2; the D is unclear. The receptor's source is a man between 18 and 29 years old in good health. The CDR3 loop is CASSEFIRPSNYGYTF. CDR3 in DNA: TGTGCCAGCAGTGAATTTATCCGTCCCTCTAACTATGGCTACACCTTC.